A single sample gave rise to the 14 T cell receptor beta chains below, sequenced in a study of cytomegalovirus exposure and HLA in healthy donors. The PCR made use of 60 Vbeta and 13 Jbeta primers. Sequencing was performed with immunoSEQ multiplex PCR; in TCRdb, only in-frame clones are kept and a portion is missing. In the table there are 150,000 to 200,000 clones, around four fifths of which are singletons. Source material: PBMCs. The origin of the receptors is a man younger than 30 in good health and CMV-seropositive.

This rearrangement joins TRBV5-4 to TRBJ2-1; 8 bases align to TRBD2. Germline V CDR1 and CDR2: SGHNT, YYREEE (reference sequence). CDR3 size: 14 residues. The trim removed 7 bases at V and 2 bases at J, leaving 5 bases unmatched. The CDR3 coding sequence is TGTGCCAGCGGAACGGGAGGGACCTACAATGAGCAGTTCTTC. Encoded protein: CASGTGGTYNEQFF. The whole variable domain, remainder taken from reference TRBV5-4 and TRBJ2-1, is ETGVTQSPTHLIKTRGQQVTLRCSSQSGHNTVSWYQQALGQGPQFIFQYYREEENGRGNFPPRFSGLQFPNYSSELNVNALELDDSALYLCASGTGGTYNEQFFGPGTRLTVL.

In this sample, this clone turned up a few times. The CDR3 DNA is TGCGCCAGCAGCCAAGATTTAGGAGCGGGCGAGCAGTACTTC. Protein product: CASSQDLGAGEQYF. This chain links TRBV4-3 with TRBJ2-7; D is possibly TRBD2 (6 bases). The V end lost 0 bases, the J end lost 6 bases, and 12 bases lay between the germline ends. Germline assignment: CDR1 LGHNA and CDR2 YSLEER. The CDR3 is 14 amino acids.

This chain connects TRBV27 to TRBJ2-2, with 7 bases matching TRBD1. Germline trimming cut 6 bases from V and 1 base from J; bases unmatched to any gene: 5. CDR1 is MNHEY, CDR2 SMNVEV, per germline (reference sequence). The CDR3 totals 15 residues. CDR3 nucleotide sequence: TGTGCCAGCAGAACCGGGACAGAGAACACCGGGGAGCTGTTTTTT. Protein: CASRTGTENTGELFF.

The V call is TRBV7-9, the J call TRBJ1-1, with D hard to call. V lost 6 bases to trimming and J lost 8 bases, with 13 bases between them. This CDR3 is 12 amino acids long. Germline CDR1 and CDR2: SEHNR and FQNEAQ (reference sequence). The CDR3: CASSFDGEEAFF. The CDR3 coding sequence is TGTGCCAGCAGTTTCGATGGTGAGGAAGCTTTCTTT.

This clone was recorded only once. V gene TRBV2 combines with J gene TRBJ2-3; TRBD2 matches 8 bases. The length of the CDR3 is 16 residues. Trimming at V came to 4 bases and at J to 3 bases, leaving 9 bases not matched to a gene. CDR1 is SNHLY, CDR2 FYNNEI, per germline. The CDR3 loop is CASSGPPGLDTDTQYF. The CDR3 DNA sequence: TGTGCCAGCAGTGGGCCTCCGGGACTAGATACAGATACGCAGTATTTT.

The CDR3 DNA follows: TGTGCCATAACAGGGGGCGGCGACGGCTACACCTTC. Its translation is CAITGGGDGYTF. The chain carries TRBV10-3 and TRBJ1-2; TRBD1 matches at 9 bases. Trimming took 9 bases from V and 8 from J; bases not matched to a gene: 7. Germline CDR1 is ENHRY and CDR2 is SYGVKD. This CDR3 region has 12 residues.

This clone was detected once. The CDR3 loop is CASSVVGTTNTGELFF. DNA of the CDR3: TGTGCCAGCAGCGTAGTTGGGACTACGAACACCGGGGAGCTGTTTTTT. The chain carries TRBV9 and TRBJ2-2; TRBD2 matches 7 bases. After removal of 0 bases from V and 0 bases from J, the junction contained 2 bases not matched to a gene. CDR3 size: 16 residues. In germline, CDR1 is SGDLS, CDR2 YYNGEE.

The gene calls are TRBV2 and TRBJ2-2; the D is unclear. V lost 5 bases and J lost 4, with 14 bases in between. Germline V CDR1 and CDR2: SNHLY, FYNNEI. The CDR3 has 15 amino acids. CDR3 in DNA: TGTGCCAGCAGTTTACTCGACACCTTCACCGGGGAGCTGTTTTTT. It specifies CASSLLDTFTGELFF.

The chain has TRBV28 and TRBJ2-7; a weak D match, TRBD1 (7 bases). CDR3 length: 12 amino acids. V dropped 8 bases and J dropped 4 bases, with 12 bases sitting between them. Germline assignment: CDR1 MDHEN and CDR2 SYDVKM. The DNA for the CDR3 is TGTGCCAGCCGCGGGACAGAATACGAGCAGTACTTC. This translates into CASRGTEYEQYF.

J is TRBJ1-4 and V is TRBV7-6, with 10 bases matching TRBD1. Germline CDR1 and CDR2: SGHVS and FNYEAQ. CDR3 length: 14 amino acids. With V trimmed by 4 bases and J by 4 bases, 0 bases remained unmatched. Written as DNA, the CDR3 is TGTGCCAGCAGCTGGGACAGGGGTAATGAAAAACTGTTTTTT. Translated, it gives CASSWDRGNEKLFF. Full variable domain (rest looked up from reference TRBV7-6 and TRBJ1-4): GAGVSQSPRYKVTKRGQDVALRCDPISGHVSLYWYRQALGQGPEFLTYFNYEAQQDKSGLPNDRFSAERPEGSISTLTIQRTEQRDSAMYRCASSWDRGNEKLFFGSGTQLSVL.

This rearrangement joins TRBV7-2 to TRBJ2-4; possibly TRBD1 for D (5 bases). The germline CDR1 and CDR2 sequences are SGHTA and FQGNSA. Deletions cut 5 bases from V and 2 bases from J, with 22 bases between. The CDR3 has 18 amino acids. The CDR3 sequence is CASSPLTRQRQTKNIQYF. The CDR3 DNA sequence: TGTGCCAGCAGCCCATTAACGCGACAGAGACAGACCAAAAACATTCAGTACTTC.

V usage is TRBV29-1 and J usage is TRBJ2-2; possibly TRBD1 for D (5 bases). Trimming shortened V by 5 bases and J by 4 bases, and 8 bases separated the two germline ends. The CDR3 loop spans 12 amino acids. Per the germline V gene, CDR1 is SQVTM and CDR2 is ANQGSEA. CDR3 sequence reads: CSVFDSTGELFF. The CDR3 DNA reads as TGCAGCGTTTTTGACAGCACCGGGGAGCTGTTTTTT.

This sequence joins TRBV19 and TRBJ1-5; D is possibly TRBD1 (6 bases). Trimming stripped 2 bases from V and 7 bases from J, with 18 bases between. This CDR3 is 16 amino acids long. From germline, CDR1 is LNHDA and CDR2 SQIVND (reference sequence). The DNA for the CDR3 is TGTGCCAGTAGTATACCCCTTGGGGGGGGCAGACAGCCCCAGCATTTT. It is translated as CASSIPLGGGRQPQHF.

The CDR3, as DNA: TGCGCCAGCAGCCAAGTTGGTTACTCTCCGGGGTACAATGAGCAGTTCTTC. Encoded protein: CASSQVGYSPGYNEQFF. The chain couples TRBV4-1 to TRBJ2-1; tentatively, D is TRBD2 (5 bases). Per germline, CDR1 MGHRA and CDR2 YSYEKL. This CDR3 has 17 amino acids. Trimming left V 1 base short and J 4 bases short, with 17 bases between.